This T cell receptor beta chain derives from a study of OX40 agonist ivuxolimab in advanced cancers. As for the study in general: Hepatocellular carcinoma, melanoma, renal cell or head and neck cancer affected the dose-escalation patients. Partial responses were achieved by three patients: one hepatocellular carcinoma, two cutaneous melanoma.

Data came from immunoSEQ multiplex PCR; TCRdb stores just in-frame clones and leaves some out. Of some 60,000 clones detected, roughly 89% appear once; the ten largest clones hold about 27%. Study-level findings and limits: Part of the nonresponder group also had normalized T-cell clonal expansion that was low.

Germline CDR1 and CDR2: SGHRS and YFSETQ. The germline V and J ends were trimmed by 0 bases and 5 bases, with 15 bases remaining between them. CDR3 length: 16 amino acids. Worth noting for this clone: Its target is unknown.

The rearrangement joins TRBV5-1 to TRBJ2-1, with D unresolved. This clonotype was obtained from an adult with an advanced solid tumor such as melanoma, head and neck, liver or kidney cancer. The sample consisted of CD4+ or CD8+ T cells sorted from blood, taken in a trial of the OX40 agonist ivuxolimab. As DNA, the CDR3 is TGCGCCAGCAGCTTGGCCCCAGGTAATTCTAACAATGAGCAGTTCTTC. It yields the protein CASSLAPGNSNNEQFF.